These 4 T cell receptor beta chains were all obtained from the same sample, sequenced in a study of shared clonotypes between healthy human individuals. This table comes from immunoSEQ multiplex PCR, and its TCRdb copy is limited to in-frame clones, with some not included. Here the sample spans about 1 million clones, around 74% being singletons. Sample: memory CD4+ T cells sorted from blood. Subset described: CD45RA-negative fraction. The source is a man between 18 and 29 years old in good health.

As DNA, the CDR3 is TGCGCCAGCAGCCTCGGACCTGCCAGCTATGGCTACACCTTC. This translates into CASSLGPASYGYTF. The rearrangement uses TRBV5-1 and TRBJ1-2; D uncertain. The V end was cut by 4 bases, the J end by 4 bases, with 14 bases between. The CDR3 spans 14 residues. Germline loops: CDR1 SGHRS, CDR2 YFSETQ.

The V and J genes are TRBV9 and TRBJ2-2; 10 bases align to TRBD2. CDR3 length: 16 amino acids. The germline V gene encodes CDR1 SGDLS and CDR2 YYNGEE. The junction had 7 bases not matched to a gene; V was cut back by 4 bases and J by 4 bases. Written as DNA, the CDR3 is TGTGCCAGCAGCCCGTCGGGACTAGCGTTCACCGGGGAGCTGTTTTTT. Translated: CASSPSGLAFTGELFF. Full variable domain (outside the CDR3, taken from reference TRBV9 and TRBJ2-2): DSGVTQTPKHLITATGQRVTLRCSPRSGDLSVYWYQQSLDQGLQFLIQYYNGEERAKGNILERFSAQQFPDLHSELNLSSLELGDSALYFCASSPSGLAFTGELFFGEGSRLTVL.

V gene TRBV9 combines with J gene TRBJ2-5, with 8 bases aligning to TRBD2. The CDR3 is 17 residues long. The J segment lost 2 bases and the V segment lost 0 bases, leaving 9 bases of the junction unmatched. Looked up from germline, CDR1 is SGDLS and CDR2 is YYNGEE. The CDR3 loop is CASSVATASGSQETQYF. The CDR3, as DNA: TGTGCCAGCAGCGTAGCTACGGCTAGCGGGTCTCAAGAGACCCAGTACTTC.

As concerns this clone: At one boundary the junction diverges from the germline segment, which might be a read error. The chain carries TRBV10-3 and TRBJ1-2; the D gene is possibly TRBD1 (5 bases). CDR1 is ENHRY, CDR2 SYGVKD, per germline. The CDR3 has 14 amino acids. CDR3 in amino acids: CVISEASREDGYTF. In DNA, the CDR3 is TGTGTCATCAGTGAGGCTTCCAGGGAGGATGGCTACACCTTC.